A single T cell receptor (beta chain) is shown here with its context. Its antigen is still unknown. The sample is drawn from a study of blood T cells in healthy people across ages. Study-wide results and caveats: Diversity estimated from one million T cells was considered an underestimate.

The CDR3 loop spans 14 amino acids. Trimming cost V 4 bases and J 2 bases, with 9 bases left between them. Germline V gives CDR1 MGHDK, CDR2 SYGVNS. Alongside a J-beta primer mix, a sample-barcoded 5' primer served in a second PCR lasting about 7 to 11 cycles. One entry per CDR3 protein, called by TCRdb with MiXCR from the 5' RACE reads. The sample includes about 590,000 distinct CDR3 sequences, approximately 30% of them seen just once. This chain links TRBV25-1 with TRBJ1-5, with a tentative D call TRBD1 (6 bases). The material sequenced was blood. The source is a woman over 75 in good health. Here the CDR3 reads CASSGAGGNQPQHF. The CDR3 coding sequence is TGTGCCAGCAGTGGGGCAGGGGGCAATCAGCCCCAGCATTTT.